The next 25 T cell receptor beta chains were all read from a single sample in a study of shared clonotypes between healthy human individuals. Cells designated naive CD8 were CD45RO-negative and were positively selected for CCR7, with terminally differentiated effector memory CD45RA+ cells excluded. Clones were sequenced by immunoSEQ multiplex PCR, and TCRdb holds only the in-frame ones, with some missing. In the table there are under 1 million clones, about 96% of which are singletons. Sequencing was performed on naive CD8+ T cells sorted from blood. All receptors come from a man aged 25-40 years in good health.

V gene TRBV19 combines with J gene TRBJ2-7; D remains unclear. The CDR3 has 13 residues. CDR1 and CDR2 from the germline V gene are LNHDA and SQIVND (reference sequence). Deletions cut 5 bases from V and 0 bases from J, with 8 bases between. The CDR3 reads CASSFSGSYEQYF. The CDR3 DNA reads TGTGCCAGTAGTTTCTCAGGCTCCTACGAGCAGTACTTC.

This rearrangement joins TRBV27 to TRBJ2-7; D may match TRBD1 or TRBD2 (6 bases each). Germline lookup yields CDR1 MNHEY and CDR2 SMNVEV (reference sequence). With 3 bases removed from V and 5 bases from J, the gap between germline ends came to 14 bases. The CDR3 spans 14 residues. The CDR3 region is CASSLGGPRNEQYF. As DNA, the CDR3 is TGTGCCAGCAGTTTGGGGGGCCCACGGAACGAGCAGTACTTC.

This chain joins TRBV7-9 and TRBJ2-7; 8 nucleotides line up with TRBD2. Germline assignment: CDR1 SEHNR and CDR2 FQNEAQ (reference sequence). This CDR3 region has 16 residues. Trimming cost V 5 bases and J 0 bases; bases outside gene matches: 9. CDR3 region: CASSTALAESSYEQYF. CDR3 in DNA: TGTGCCAGCAGCACAGCACTAGCGGAGAGCTCCTACGAGCAGTACTTC.

V gene TRBV9 combines with J gene TRBJ2-1; D is possibly TRBD2 (7 bases). The CDR3 covers 14 residues. V lost 2 bases to trimming and J lost 4 bases, with 10 bases between them. Germline V gene data show CDR1 as SGDLS and CDR2 as YYNGEE. The CDR3 here is CASSVSGTYNEQFF. The CDR3 nucleotides read TGTGCCAGCAGCGTGAGCGGGACATACAATGAGCAGTTCTTC. The entire variable domain, with the rest obtained from reference TRBV9 and TRBJ2-1, is as follows: DSGVTQTPKHLITATGQRVTLRCSPRSGDLSVYWYQQSLDQGLQFLIQYYNGEERAKGNILERFSAQQFPDLHSELNLSSLELGDSALYFCASSVSGTYNEQFFGPGTRLTVL.

The rearrangement links TRBV28 to TRBJ2-2; D gene unclear. The ends were cut back, 3 bases at V and 0 bases at J, with 14 bases in the middle. Germline CDR1 MDHEN, CDR2 SYDVKM. The CDR3 extends over 17 amino acids. As DNA, the CDR3 is TGTGCCAGCAGTTTTTTGCCAGCCAACGCGAACACCGGGGAGCTGTTTTTT. Translating it yields CASSFLPANANTGELFF.

V is TRBV4-1 and J is TRBJ2-7, with 7 bases aligning to TRBD1. The CDR3 is 14 residues long. V trimming: 3 bases; J trimming: 3 bases; junction bases outside the gene matches: 5. Germline loops: CDR1 MGHRA, CDR2 YSYEKL. This CDR3 is CASSQPTGHYEQYF. DNA for the CDR3: TGCGCCAGCAGCCAGCCGACAGGGCACTACGAGCAGTACTTC.

The chain recombines TRBV19 with TRBJ2-1; D tentatively fits TRBD1 or TRBD2 (5 bases each). V was cut by 0 bases and J by 2 bases, with 8 bases left in between. The CDR3 extends over 15 amino acids. Germline values: CDR1 LNHDA, CDR2 SQIVND (reference sequence). CDR3 bases: TGTGCCAGTAGTATAGAGACGGGACCCTACAATGAGCAGTTCTTC. Translation gives CASSIETGPYNEQFF.

V gene TRBV4-3 combines with J gene TRBJ1-2; 11 bases match TRBD1. The CDR3 contains 16 residues. From germline, CDR1 is LGHNA and CDR2 YSLEER. With V trimmed by 1 base and J by 5 bases, 6 bases remained unmatched. CDR3 sequence: CASSQGWDRGAYGYTF. CDR3 in DNA: TGCGCCAGCAGCCAAGGGTGGGACAGGGGGGCGTATGGCTACACCTTC.

The chain employs TRBV27 and TRBJ2-5; D is possibly TRBD1 or TRBD2 (5 bases each). CDR3 length: 15 amino acids. The V gene lost 4 bases and the J gene lost 2 bases, with 14 bases spanning the gap. CDR1 MNHEY and CDR2 SMNVEV come from the germline V gene (reference sequence). The CDR3 coding sequence is TGTGCCAGCAGTTCGGACACATGGGGGCAAGAGACCCAGTACTTC. Amino acids: CASSSDTWGQETQYF.

The chain employs TRBV7-8 and TRBJ1-1, with unresolved D. Germline CDR1 SGHVS, CDR2 FQNEAQ. This CDR3 comprises 15 residues. Trimming removed 0 bases from V and 6 bases from J, with 14 bases in between. The CDR3: CASSLARAGLAEAFF. CDR3 sequence (DNA): TGTGCCAGCAGCTTAGCGAGGGCTGGGTTGGCTGAAGCTTTCTTT.

The CDR3 spells CASSPFKGPNTVTQFF. In nucleotides, the CDR3 is TGTGCCAGCAGCCCCTTTAAGGGGCCTAATACCGTCACGCAGTTCTTC. V is TRBV7-9 and J is TRBJ2-1, with a weak D call TRBD1 (5 bases). Trimming removed 5 bases at V and 12 bases at J, with 26 bases between. CDR1 is SEHNR and CDR2 is FQNEAQ in the germline V gene (reference sequence). The CDR3 runs to 16 residues.

The table lists this clone with a few counts. One junction end disagrees with the germline gene, perhaps due to a read error. The chain employs TRBV7-9 and TRBJ2-1; D tentatively fits TRBD1 or TRBD2 (5 bases each). The CDR3 extends over 13 amino acids. Germline assignment: CDR1 SEHNR and CDR2 FQNEAQ (reference sequence). This CDR3 is CASTLDFGDEQFF. In DNA, the CDR3 is TGTGCCAGCACCTTAGATTTCGGGGACGAGCAGTTCTTC.

The rearrangement links TRBV6-5 to TRBJ2-7; D uncertain. CDR1 is MNHEY and CDR2 is SVGAGI in the germline V gene. This CDR3 is built from 13 residues. V was pared by 2 bases and J by 6 bases, with 11 bases between. CDR3 sequence: CASSYMADGEQYF. The CDR3 DNA reads as TGTGCCAGCAGTTACATGGCCGACGGCGAGCAGTACTTC.

The sample holds a few counts of this clone. The rearrangement uses TRBV7-9 and TRBJ2-1; the match to TRBD1 covers 7 bases. V lost 5 bases to trimming and J lost 6 bases; unmatched junction nucleotides: 1. This CDR3 comprises 12 residues. Germline values: CDR1 SEHNR, CDR2 FQNEAQ (reference sequence). CDR3 in amino acids: CASSAGGNEQFF. The CDR3 coding sequence is TGTGCCAGCAGCGCAGGGGGCAATGAGCAGTTCTTC.

Here the CDR3 reads CASITHGQGDDTQYF. CDR3 DNA: TGTGCCAGCATCACCCATGGACAGGGCGATGATACGCAGTATTTT. The chain employs TRBV2 and TRBJ2-3; 8 bases line up with TRBD1. With 7 bases clipped from V and 6 bases from J, the junction kept 12 bases outside the gene matches. Germline V gene lookup returns CDR1 SNHLY and CDR2 FYNNEI. The CDR3 is made up of 15 amino acids.

This chain uses TRBV6-1 with TRBJ2-7; D gene unclear. V was cut by 7 bases and J by 5 bases, with 6 bases left in between. CDR1 is MNHNS and CDR2 is SASEGT in the germline V gene. This CDR3 comprises 10 residues. CDR3 bases: TGTGCCAGCAAAACCCACGAGCAGTACTTC. It specifies CASKTHEQYF.

This clone has a single count. V usage is TRBV11-2 and J usage is TRBJ2-5; D may be TRBD1 or TRBD2 (5 bases each). Germline V gene lookup returns CDR1 SGHAT and CDR2 FQNNGV. V was shortened by 9 bases and J by 5 bases, with 22 bases between the two germline ends. The CDR3 is 15 residues long. This chain's CDR3 is CARPRVEGPGETQYF. The CDR3 DNA follows: TGTGCCAGACCCCGAGTAGAGGGGCCGGGGGAGACCCAGTACTTC. Variable domain in full (rest from reference TRBV11-2 and TRBJ2-5): EAGVAQSPRYKIIEKRQSVAFWCNPISGHATLYWYQQILGQGPKLLIQFQNNGVVDDSQLPKDRFSAERLKGVDSTLKIQPAKLEDSAVYLCARPRVEGPGETQYFGPGTRLLVL.

This clone has a single count. The chain couples TRBV5-5 to TRBJ2-7; tentative D call: TRBD1 (6 bases). CDR3 length: 15 residues. The V and J ends lost 0 bases and 4 bases respectively, with 14 bases between them. Germline V gene sequence: CDR1 SGHKS, CDR2 YYEKEE (reference sequence). Here the CDR3 DNA reads TGTGCCAGCAGCTTGGGATGGGACACAGGGTACGAGCAGTACTTC. Amino acid sequence: CASSLGWDTGYEQYF.

This clone occurred once. V is TRBV20-1 and J is TRBJ1-1; D call uncertain. The CDR3 has 9 amino acids. Germline-derived CDR1 and CDR2 are DFQATT and SNEGSKA (reference sequence). V dropped 3 bases and J dropped 6 bases, with 2 bases sitting between them. In DNA, the CDR3 is TGCAGTGCTAGTCCTGAAGCTTTCTTT. It translates to CSASPEAFF.

The chain couples TRBV4-2 to TRBJ2-3; D perhaps matches TRBD2 (5 bases). This CDR3 region has 17 residues. Trimming took off 0 bases at V and 2 bases at J, with 15 bases between the two ends. Germline V lookup: CDR1 LGHNA, CDR2 YNFKEQ. CDR3 coding DNA: TGTGCCAGCAGCCAAGAATTACTAGAATTCTCCACAGATACGCAGTATTTT. It is translated as CASSQELLEFSTDTQYF.

The genes are TRBV9 and TRBJ1-3; a possible D gene is TRBD1 (5 bases). This CDR3 contains 15 residues. The V end was cut by 3 bases, the J end by 0 bases, with 10 bases between. Germline CDR1 SGDLS, CDR2 YYNGEE. The CDR3 loop reads CASSGQGNSGNTIYF. The CDR3 DNA follows: TGTGCCAGCAGCGGGCAGGGAAACTCTGGAAACACCATATATTTT.

The chain couples TRBV4-1 to TRBJ2-3; D gene ambiguous. The CDR3 has 15 amino acids. CDR1 is MGHRA and CDR2 is YSYEKL in the germline V gene. V lost 1 base, J lost 2 bases, and 10 bases lay in between. The DNA of the CDR3 is TGCGCCAGCAGCCAAGTTCTGCCCTCCACAGATACGCAGTATTTT. It is translated as CASSQVLPSTDTQYF.

This chain uses TRBV27 with TRBJ2-1; possibly TRBD1 for D (5 bases). Trimming took 5 bases from V and 8 from J, leaving 13 bases between them. The germline V gene encodes CDR1 MNHEY and CDR2 SMNVEV (reference sequence). CDR3 size: 13 residues. The CDR3 coding sequence is TGTGCCAGCAGTACCCAGGGCCTCCATGAGCAGTTCTTC. The encoded protein is CASSTQGLHEQFF.

The chain joins TRBV7-6 to TRBJ2-1, with 9 bases identical to TRBD1. CDR1 SGHVS and CDR2 FNYEAQ come from the germline V gene. The CDR3 runs 17 residues. Germline trimming cut 1 base from V and 1 base from J; bases unmatched to any gene: 5. The CDR3 loop is CASSLVLGQGSYNEQFF. CDR3 nucleotide sequence: TGTGCCAGCAGCTTAGTTTTGGGACAGGGTTCCTACAATGAGCAGTTCTTC.

The V gene is TRBV7-7, the J gene TRBJ2-1; TRBD2 agrees at 12 bases. Trimming took 2 bases from V and 1 from J; bases not matched to a gene: 9. Germline loops: CDR1 SSHAT, CDR2 FNYEAQ (reference sequence). The CDR3 length is 19 residues. The CDR3 nucleotides read TGTGCCAGCAGCTTACGTACGACTAGCGGGAGAAGGTCCTACAATGAGCAGTTCTTC. This codes for CASSLRTTSGRRSYNEQFF.